This T cell receptor beta chain was captured by sequencing in a study of blood T cell repertoires in COVID-19. At the level of the study: Both acute and convalescent COVID-19 samples were obtained from the United States, Italy and Spain. Sources were T cells, B-cell-depleted T cells, or PBMCs; the material itself was cDNA or gDNA.

Germline V gene lookup returns CDR1 SEHNR and CDR2 FQNEAQ (reference sequence). The CDR3 runs to 15 residues. The germline V and J ends were trimmed by 8 bases and 6 bases, with 19 bases remaining between them. Under the authors' procedure: Counts of nucleated cells, estimated from reference gene primer amplification, were obtained. Assay: immunoSEQ multiplex PCR; the TCRdb copy retains only in-frame clones and omits some. D and trimming were read from the DNA, whereas the V and J calls and clone size are those reported in that table. The sample shows roughly 120,000 clones, approximately 89% of them seen only once.

The sample taken for sequencing was peripheral blood. The sequence derives from a man in his forties with acute or convalescent COVID-19. This chain joins TRBV7-9 and TRBJ2-2; tentative D call: TRBD1 (5 bases). CDR3 loop: CASGWGLEGAGELFF. DNA of the CDR3: TGTGCCAGCGGCTGGGGCCTCGAAGGAGCCGGGGAGCTGTTTTTT. Looking up the rest from reference TRBV7-9 and TRBJ2-2 gives the full variable domain: DTGVSQNPRHKITKRGQNVTFRCDPISEHNRLYWYRQTLGQGPEFLTYFQNEAQLEKSRLLSDRFSAERPKGSFSTLEIQRTEQGDSAMYLCASGWGLEGAGELFFGEGSRLTVL.